A single sample gave rise to the 4 T cell receptor beta chains below, sequenced in a study of shared clonotypes between healthy human individuals. Data came from immunoSEQ multiplex PCR; TCRdb stores just in-frame clones and leaves some out. The data contain about 690,000 clones, around 90% of them singletons. The specimen sequenced was memory CD8+ T cells from PBMCs. The subset here: CD45RO+ cells pooled with CCR7-negative TemRA cells. The source of these receptors is a man younger than 35 in good health. Some clones in this sample may be carry-over from other donors' samples.

The chain has TRBV28 and TRBJ2-1; unclear D gene. The CDR3 is 12 amino acids. Germline V gene sequence: CDR1 MDHEN, CDR2 SYDVKM. Trimming removed 3 bases at V and 4 bases at J, with 4 bases between. CDR3 protein: CASSFFYNEQFF. In DNA, the CDR3 is TGTGCCAGCAGTTTTTTTTACAATGAGCAGTTCTTC.

This clone has just one count. This chain's CDR3 is CASSLFRGLYGYTF. CDR3 nucleotides: TGTGCCAGCAGTTTATTTCGGGGCCTCTATGGCTACACCTTC. This chain joins TRBV28 and TRBJ1-2, with a possible D match to TRBD1 (5 bases). V was trimmed by 1 base and J by 4 bases, leaving 10 bases between them. CDR3 length equals 14 residues. Germline V gives CDR1 MDHEN, CDR2 SYDVKM.

V usage is TRBV7-2 and J usage is TRBJ2-7; tentative D call: TRBD1 (5 bases). Germline V gene lookup returns CDR1 SGHTA and CDR2 FQGNSA. This CDR3 has 16 amino acids. V was pared by 1 base and J by 2 bases, with 15 bases between. This CDR3 is CASSLDSFGATYEQYF. The CDR3 DNA reads TGTGCCAGCAGCTTAGATTCGTTTGGGGCGACCTACGAGCAGTACTTC.

The chain couples TRBV28 to TRBJ1-2; perhaps TRBD1 as D (6 bases). This CDR3 is 14 amino acids long. Germline V gives CDR1 MDHEN, CDR2 SYDVKM. Trimming cost V 3 bases and J 5 bases, with 13 bases left between them. This chain's CDR3 is CASSFFRGLYGYTF. CDR3 coding DNA: TGTGCCAGCAGTTTTTTCAGGGGTCTATATGGCTACACCTTC.